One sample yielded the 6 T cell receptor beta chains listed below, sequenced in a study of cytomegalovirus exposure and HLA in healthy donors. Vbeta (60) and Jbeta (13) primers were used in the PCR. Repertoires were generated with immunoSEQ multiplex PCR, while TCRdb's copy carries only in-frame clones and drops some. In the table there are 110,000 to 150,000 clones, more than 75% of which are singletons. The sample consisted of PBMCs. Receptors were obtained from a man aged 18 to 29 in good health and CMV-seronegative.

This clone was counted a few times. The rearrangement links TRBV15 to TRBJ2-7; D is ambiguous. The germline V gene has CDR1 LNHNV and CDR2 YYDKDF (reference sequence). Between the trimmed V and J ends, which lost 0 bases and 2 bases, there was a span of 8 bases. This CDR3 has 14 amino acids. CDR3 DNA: TGTGCCACCAGCAGAGATGGCGGCACCTACGAGCAGTACTTC. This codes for CATSRDGGTYEQYF.

The CDR3 loop is CASRPRDRGPDSEQFF. CDR3 coding DNA: TGTGCCAGCCGGCCCCGTGACAGGGGGCCTGACTCTGAGCAGTTCTTC. This chain joins TRBV28 and TRBJ2-1, with 10 bases identical to TRBD1. Germline values: CDR1 MDHEN, CDR2 SYDVKM. The length of the CDR3 is 16 residues. V was clipped by 8 bases and J by 9 bases; unmatched bases: 16.

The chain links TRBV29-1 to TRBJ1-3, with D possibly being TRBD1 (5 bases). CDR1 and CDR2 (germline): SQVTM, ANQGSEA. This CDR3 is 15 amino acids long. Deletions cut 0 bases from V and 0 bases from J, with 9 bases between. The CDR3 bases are TGCAGCGTTGAAGATTGGACACGCTCTGGAAACACCATATATTTT. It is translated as CSVEDWTRSGNTIYF.

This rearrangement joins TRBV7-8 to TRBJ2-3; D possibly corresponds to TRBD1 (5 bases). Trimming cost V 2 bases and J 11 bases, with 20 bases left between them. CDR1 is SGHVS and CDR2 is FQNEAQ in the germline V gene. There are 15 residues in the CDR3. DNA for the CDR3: TGTGCCAGCAGCTTATGGTTTATGGCTCCGCAGGGGCAGTATTTT. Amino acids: CASSLWFMAPQGQYF.

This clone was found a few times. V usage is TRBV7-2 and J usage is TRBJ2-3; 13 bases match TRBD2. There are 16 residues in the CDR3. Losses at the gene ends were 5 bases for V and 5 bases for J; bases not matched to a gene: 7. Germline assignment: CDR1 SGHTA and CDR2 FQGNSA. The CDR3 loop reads CASSQGLAGWGDTQYF. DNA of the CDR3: TGTGCCAGCAGCCAGGGACTAGCGGGGTGGGGAGATACGCAGTATTTT.

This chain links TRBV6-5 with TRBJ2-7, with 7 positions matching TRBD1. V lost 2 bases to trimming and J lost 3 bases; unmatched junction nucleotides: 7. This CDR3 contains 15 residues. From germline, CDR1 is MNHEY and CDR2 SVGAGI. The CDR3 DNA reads TGTGCCAGCAGTTACCGTCGACAGGGATACTACGAGCAGTACTTC. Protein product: CASSYRRQGYYEQYF.